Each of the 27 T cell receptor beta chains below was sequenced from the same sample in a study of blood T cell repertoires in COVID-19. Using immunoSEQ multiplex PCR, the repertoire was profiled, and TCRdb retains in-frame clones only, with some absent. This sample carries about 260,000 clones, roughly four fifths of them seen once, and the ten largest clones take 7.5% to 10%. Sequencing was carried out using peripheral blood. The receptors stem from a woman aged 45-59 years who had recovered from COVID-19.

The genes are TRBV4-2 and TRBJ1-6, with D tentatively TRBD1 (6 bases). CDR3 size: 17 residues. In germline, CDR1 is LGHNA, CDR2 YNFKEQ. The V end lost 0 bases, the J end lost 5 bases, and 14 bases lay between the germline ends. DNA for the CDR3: TGTGCCAGCAGCCAAGAACCGGGGGGCTGGGATAATTCACCCCTCCACTTT. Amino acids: CASSQEPGGWDNSPLHF.

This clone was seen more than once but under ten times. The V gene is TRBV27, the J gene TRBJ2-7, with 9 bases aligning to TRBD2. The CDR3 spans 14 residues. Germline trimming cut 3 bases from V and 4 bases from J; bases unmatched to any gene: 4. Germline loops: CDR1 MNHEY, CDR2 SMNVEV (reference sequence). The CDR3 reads CASSLGSGGYEQYF. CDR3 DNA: TGTGCCAGCAGTTTGGGAAGCGGGGGGTACGAGCAGTACTTC.

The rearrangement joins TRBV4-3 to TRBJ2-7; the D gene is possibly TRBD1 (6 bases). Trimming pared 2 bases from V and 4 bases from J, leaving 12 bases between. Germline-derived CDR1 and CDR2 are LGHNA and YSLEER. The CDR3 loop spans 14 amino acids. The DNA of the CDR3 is TGCGCCAGCAGCCAACTAACAGGGAAGTACGAGCAGTACTTC. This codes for CASSQLTGKYEQYF.

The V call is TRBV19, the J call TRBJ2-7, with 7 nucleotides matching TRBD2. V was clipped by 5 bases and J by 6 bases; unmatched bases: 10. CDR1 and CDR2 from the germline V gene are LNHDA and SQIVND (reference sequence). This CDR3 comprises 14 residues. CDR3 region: CASSLGLLPSEQYF. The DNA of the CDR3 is TGTGCCAGTAGTCTGGGACTACTCCCCTCCGAGCAGTACTTC.

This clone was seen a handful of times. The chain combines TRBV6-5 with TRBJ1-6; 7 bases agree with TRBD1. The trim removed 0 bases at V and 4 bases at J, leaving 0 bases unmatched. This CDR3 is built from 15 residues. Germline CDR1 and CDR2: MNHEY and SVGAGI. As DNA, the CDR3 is TGTGCCAGCAGTTACTCGGGACAGTATAATTCACCCCTCCACTTT. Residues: CASSYSGQYNSPLHF.

This CDR3 reads CASSFGTENQPQHF. The DNA of the CDR3 is TGTGCCAGCAGTTTCGGGACAGAGAATCAGCCCCAGCATTTT. The chain links TRBV6-1 to TRBJ1-5; 7 bases match TRBD1. This CDR3 has 14 residues. Germline lookup yields CDR1 MNHNS and CDR2 SASEGT. Losses at the gene ends were 5 bases for V and 4 bases for J; bases not matched to a gene: 5.

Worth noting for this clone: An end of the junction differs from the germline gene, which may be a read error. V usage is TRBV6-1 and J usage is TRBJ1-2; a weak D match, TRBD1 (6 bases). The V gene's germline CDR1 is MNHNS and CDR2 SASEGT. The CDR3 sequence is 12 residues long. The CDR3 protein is CASSEGWGGEAF. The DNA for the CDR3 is TGTGCCAGCAGTGAAGGTTGGGGGGGCGAGGCCTTC.

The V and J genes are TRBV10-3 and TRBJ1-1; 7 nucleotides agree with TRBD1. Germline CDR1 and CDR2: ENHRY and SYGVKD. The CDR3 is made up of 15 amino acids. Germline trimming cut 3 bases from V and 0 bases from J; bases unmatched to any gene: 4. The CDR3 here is CAISETGDMNTEAFF. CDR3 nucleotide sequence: TGTGCCATCAGTGAAACAGGGGACATGAACACTGAAGCTTTCTTT.

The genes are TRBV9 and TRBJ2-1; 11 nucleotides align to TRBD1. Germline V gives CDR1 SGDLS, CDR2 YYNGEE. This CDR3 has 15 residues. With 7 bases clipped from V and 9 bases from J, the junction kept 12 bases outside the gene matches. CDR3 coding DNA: TGTGCCAGCCGCGCAGGGACAGGGGGAATTAGTGAGCAGTTCTTC. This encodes CASRAGTGGISEQFF.

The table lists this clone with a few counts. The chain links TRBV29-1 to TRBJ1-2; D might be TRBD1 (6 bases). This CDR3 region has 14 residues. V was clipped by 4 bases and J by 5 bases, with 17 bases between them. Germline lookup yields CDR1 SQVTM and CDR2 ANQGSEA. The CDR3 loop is CSVGGRRPLYGYTF. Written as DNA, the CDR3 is TGCAGCGTTGGGGGGCGACGGCCCCTTTATGGCTACACCTTC.

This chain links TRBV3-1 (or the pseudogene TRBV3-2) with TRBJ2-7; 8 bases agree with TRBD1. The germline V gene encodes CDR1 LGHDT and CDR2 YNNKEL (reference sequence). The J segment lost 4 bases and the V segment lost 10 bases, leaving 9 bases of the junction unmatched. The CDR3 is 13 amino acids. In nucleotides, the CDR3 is TGTGCCACCCGGGACAGGTCTTTTTACGAGCAGTACTTC. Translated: CATRDRSFYEQYF.

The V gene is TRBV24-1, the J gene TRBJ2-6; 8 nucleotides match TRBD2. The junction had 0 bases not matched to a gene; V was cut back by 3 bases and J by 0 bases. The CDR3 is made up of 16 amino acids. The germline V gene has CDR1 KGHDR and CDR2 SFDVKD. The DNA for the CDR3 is TGTGCCACCAGTGATCGGGGGGGCTCTGGGGCCAACGTCCTGACTTTC. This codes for CATSDRGGSGANVLTF.

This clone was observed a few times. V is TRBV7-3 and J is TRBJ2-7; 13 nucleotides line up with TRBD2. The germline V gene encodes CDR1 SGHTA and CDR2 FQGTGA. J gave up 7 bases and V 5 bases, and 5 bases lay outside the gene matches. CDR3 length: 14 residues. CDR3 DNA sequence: TGTGCCAGCAGCCAACTAGCGGGGGGGGCGGAGCAGTACTTC. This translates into CASSQLAGGAEQYF.

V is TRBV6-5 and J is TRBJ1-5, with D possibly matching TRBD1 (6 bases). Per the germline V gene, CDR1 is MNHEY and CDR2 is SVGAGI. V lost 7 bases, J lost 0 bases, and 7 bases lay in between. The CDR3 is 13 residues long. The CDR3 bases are TGTGCCAGCATAGGGGGTAGCAATCAGCCCCAGCATTTT. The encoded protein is CASIGGSNQPQHF.

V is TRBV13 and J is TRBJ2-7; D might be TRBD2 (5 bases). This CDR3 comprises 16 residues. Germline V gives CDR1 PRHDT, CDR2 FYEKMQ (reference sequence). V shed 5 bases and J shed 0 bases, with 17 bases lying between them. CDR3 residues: CASSGGLGIISYEQYF. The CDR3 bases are TGTGCCAGCAGCGGCGGGTTGGGTATCATCTCCTACGAGCAGTACTTC.

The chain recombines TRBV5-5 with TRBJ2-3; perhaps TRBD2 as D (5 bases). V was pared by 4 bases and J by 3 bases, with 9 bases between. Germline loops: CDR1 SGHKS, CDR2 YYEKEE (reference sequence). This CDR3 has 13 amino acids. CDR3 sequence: CASSLRGTDTQYF. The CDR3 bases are TGTGCCAGCAGCCTCCGGGGAACAGATACGCAGTATTTT.

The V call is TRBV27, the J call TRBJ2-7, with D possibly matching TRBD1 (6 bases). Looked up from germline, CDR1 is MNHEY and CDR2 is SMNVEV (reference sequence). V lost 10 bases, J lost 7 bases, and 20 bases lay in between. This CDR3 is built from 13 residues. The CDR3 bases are TGTGCCATCAGGGGTCCAGGGGAAAGGGAGCAGTACTTC. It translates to CAIRGPGEREQYF.

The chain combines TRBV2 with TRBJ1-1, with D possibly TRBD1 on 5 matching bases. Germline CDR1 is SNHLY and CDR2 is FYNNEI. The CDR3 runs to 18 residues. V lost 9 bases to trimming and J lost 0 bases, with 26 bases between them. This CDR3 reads CARKSDSEGGNMNTEAFF. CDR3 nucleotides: TGTGCCAGAAAGAGTGACAGCGAAGGAGGGAACATGAACACTGAAGCTTTCTTT.

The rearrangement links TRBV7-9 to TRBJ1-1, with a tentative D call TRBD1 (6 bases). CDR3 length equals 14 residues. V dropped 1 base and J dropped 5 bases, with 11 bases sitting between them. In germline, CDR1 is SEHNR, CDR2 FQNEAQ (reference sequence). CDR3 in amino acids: CASSLDRQVTEAFF. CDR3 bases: TGTGCCAGCAGCTTAGACAGACAGGTTACTGAAGCTTTCTTT.

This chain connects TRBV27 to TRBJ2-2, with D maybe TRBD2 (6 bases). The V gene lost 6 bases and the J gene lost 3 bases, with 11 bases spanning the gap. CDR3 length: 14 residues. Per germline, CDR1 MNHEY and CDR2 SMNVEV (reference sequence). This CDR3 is CASSPGVDTGELFF. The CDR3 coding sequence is TGTGCCAGCAGCCCGGGGGTTGACACCGGGGAGCTGTTTTTT.

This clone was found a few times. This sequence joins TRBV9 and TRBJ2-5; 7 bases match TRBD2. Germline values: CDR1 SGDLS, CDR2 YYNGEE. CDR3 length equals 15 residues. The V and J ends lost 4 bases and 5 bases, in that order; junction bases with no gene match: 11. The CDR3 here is CASSSGLVGGETQYF. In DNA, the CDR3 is TGTGCCAGCAGCTCCGGACTAGTCGGCGGGGAGACCCAGTACTTC.

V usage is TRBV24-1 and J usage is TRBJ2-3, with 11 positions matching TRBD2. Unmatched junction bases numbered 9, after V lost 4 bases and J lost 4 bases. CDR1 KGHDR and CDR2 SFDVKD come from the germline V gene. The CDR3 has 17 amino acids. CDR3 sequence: CATSDQTSGKYSDTQYF. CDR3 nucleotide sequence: TGTGCCACCAGTGACCAGACTAGCGGGAAATACTCAGATACGCAGTATTTT.

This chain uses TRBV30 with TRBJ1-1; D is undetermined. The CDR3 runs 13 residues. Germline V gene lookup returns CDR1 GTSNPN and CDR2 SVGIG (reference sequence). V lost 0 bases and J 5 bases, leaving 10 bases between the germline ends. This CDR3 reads CAWSVRVRTEAFF. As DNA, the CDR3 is TGTGCCTGGAGTGTACGGGTGAGAACTGAAGCTTTCTTT. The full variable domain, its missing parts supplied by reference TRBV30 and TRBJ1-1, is SQTIHQWPATLVQPVGSPLSLECTVEGTSNPNLYWYRQAAGRGLQLLFYSVGIGQISSEVPQNLSASRPQDRQFILSSKKLLLSDSGFYLCAWSVRVRTEAFFGQGTRLTVV.

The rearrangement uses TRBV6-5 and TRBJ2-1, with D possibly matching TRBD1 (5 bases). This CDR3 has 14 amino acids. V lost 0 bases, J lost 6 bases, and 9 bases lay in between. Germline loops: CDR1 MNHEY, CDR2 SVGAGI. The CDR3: CASSYSGRANEQFF. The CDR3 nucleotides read TGTGCCAGCAGTTACTCCGGCAGGGCCAATGAGCAGTTCTTC.

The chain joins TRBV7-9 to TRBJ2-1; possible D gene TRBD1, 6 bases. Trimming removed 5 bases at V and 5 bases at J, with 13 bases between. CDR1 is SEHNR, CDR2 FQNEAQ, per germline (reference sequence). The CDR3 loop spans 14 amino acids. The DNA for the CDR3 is TGTGCCAGCAGCATATCCGGGACAAACAATGAGCAGTTCTTC. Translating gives CASSISGTNNEQFF.

Here the CDR3 DNA reads TGCGCCAGCAGCTTCCTAGGTACCGCCGGGGAGCTGTTTTTT. Translation gives CASSFLGTAGELFF. The rearrangement uses TRBV5-1 and TRBJ2-2; D not certain. Germline V gene sequence: CDR1 SGHRS, CDR2 YFSETQ. Trimming cost V 2 bases and J 6 bases, with 11 bases left between them. The CDR3 covers 14 residues.

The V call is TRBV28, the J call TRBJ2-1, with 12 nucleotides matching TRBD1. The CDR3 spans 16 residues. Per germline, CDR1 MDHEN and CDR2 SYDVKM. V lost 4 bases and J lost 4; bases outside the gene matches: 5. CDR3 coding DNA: TGTGCCAGCAGTTCCGGGGACAGGGGGCGATACAATGAGCAGTTCTTC. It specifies CASSSGDRGRYNEQFF.